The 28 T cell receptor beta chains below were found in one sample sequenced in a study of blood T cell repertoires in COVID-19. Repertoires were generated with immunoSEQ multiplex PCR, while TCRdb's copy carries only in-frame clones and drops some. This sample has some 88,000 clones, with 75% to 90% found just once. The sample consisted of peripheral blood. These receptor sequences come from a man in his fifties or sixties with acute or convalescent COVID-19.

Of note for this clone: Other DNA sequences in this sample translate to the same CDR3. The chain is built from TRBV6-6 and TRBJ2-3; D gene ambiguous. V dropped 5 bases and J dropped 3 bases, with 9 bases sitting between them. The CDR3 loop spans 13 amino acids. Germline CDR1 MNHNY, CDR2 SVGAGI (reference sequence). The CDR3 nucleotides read TGTGCCAGCAGTAGCCGTGGTACAGATACGCAGTATTTT. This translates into CASSSRGTDTQYF.

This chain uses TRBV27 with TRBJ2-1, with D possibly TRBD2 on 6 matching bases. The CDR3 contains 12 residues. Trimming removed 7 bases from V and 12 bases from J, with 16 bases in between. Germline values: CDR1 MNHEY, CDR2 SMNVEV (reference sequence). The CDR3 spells CASNPWGVGQFF. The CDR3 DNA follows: TGTGCCAGCAACCCGTGGGGGGTGGGGCAGTTCTTC.

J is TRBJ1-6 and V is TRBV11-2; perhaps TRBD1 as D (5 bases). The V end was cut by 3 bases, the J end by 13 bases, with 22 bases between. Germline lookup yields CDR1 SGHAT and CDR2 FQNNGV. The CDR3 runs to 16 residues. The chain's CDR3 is CASSLGFGRGGGPLHF. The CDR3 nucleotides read TGTGCCAGCAGCTTGGGGTTTGGACGAGGCGGGGGGCCCCTCCACTTT.

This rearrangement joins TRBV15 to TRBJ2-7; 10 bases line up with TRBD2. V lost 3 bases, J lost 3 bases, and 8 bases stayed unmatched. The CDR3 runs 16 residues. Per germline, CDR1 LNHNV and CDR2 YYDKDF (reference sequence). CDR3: CATSSQLAGALYEQYF. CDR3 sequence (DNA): TGTGCCACCAGCAGCCAGCTAGCGGGAGCGCTCTACGAGCAGTACTTC.

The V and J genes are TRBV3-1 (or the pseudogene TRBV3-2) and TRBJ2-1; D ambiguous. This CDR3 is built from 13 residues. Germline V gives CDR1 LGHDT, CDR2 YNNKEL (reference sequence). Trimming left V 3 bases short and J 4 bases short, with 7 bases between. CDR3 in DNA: TGTGCCAGCAGCCATTTGACATACAATGAGCAGTTCTTC. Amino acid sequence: CASSHLTYNEQFF.

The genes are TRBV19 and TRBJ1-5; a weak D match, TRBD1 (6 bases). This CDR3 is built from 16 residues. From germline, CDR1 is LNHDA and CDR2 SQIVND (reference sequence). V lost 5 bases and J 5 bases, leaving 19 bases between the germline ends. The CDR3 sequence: CASSARGGQGYQPQHF. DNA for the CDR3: TGTGCCAGTAGTGCCCGGGGGGGCCAAGGGTATCAGCCCCAGCATTTT.

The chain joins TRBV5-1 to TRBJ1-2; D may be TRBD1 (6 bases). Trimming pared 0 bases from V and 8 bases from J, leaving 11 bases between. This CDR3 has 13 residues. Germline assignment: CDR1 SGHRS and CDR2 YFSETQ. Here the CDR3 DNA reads TGCGCCAGCAGCTTGGCAGGGGCTGGCGGCTACACCTTC. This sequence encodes CASSLAGAGGYTF.

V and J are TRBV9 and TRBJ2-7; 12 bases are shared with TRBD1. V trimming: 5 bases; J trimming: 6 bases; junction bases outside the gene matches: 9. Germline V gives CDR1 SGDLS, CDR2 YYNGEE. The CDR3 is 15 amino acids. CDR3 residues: CASRARDRGPGEQYF. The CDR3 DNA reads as TGTGCCAGCAGGGCCCGGGACAGGGGGCCGGGCGAGCAGTACTTC.

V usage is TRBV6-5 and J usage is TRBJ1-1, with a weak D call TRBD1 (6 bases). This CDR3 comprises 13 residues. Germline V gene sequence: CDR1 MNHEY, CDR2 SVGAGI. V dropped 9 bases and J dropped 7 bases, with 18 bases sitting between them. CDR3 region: CASGKGDGREAFF. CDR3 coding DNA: TGTGCCAGTGGAAAGGGGGACGGACGTGAAGCTTTCTTT.

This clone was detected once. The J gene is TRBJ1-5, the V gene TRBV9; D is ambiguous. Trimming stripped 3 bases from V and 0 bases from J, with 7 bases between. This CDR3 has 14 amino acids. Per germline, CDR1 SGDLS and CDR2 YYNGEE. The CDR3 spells CASSGAGSNQPQHF. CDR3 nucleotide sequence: TGTGCCAGCAGCGGAGCGGGTAGCAATCAGCCCCAGCATTTT.

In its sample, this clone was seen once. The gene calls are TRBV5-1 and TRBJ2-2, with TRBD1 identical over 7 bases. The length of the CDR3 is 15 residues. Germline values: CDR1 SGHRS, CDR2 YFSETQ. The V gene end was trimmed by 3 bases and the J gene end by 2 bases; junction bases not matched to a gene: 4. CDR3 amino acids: CASSWGTVNTGELFF. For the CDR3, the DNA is TGCGCCAGCAGCTGGGGGACAGTCAACACCGGGGAGCTGTTTTTT.

The CDR3 nucleotides read TGTGCCAGCAGCCGAACCCATACTCGCGGGCAAGCCGGGGAGCTGTTTTTT. This encodes CASSRTHTRGQAGELFF. The chain recombines TRBV6-6 with TRBJ2-2; perhaps TRBD2 as D (5 bases). V was shortened by 6 bases and J by 6 bases, with 23 bases between the two germline ends. The germline V gene has CDR1 MNHNY and CDR2 SVGAGI (reference sequence). The CDR3 runs 17 residues.

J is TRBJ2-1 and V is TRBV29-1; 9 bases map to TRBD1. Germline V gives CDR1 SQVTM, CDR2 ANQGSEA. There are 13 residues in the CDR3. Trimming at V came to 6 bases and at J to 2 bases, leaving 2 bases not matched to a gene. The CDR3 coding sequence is TGCAGCGTACAGGGGGCGACCTACAATGAGCAGTTCTTC. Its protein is CSVQGATYNEQFF.

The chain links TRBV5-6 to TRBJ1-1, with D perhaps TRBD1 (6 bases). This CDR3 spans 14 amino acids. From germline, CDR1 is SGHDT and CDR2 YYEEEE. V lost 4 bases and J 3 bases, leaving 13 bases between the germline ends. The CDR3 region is CASSPLQGYTEAFF. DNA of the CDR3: TGTGCCAGCAGCCCCTTACAGGGTTACACTGAAGCTTTCTTT. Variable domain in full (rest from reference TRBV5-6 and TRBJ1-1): DAGVTQSPTHLIKTRGQQVTLRCSPKSGHDTVSWYQQALGQGPQFIFQYYEEEERQRGNFPDRFSGHQFPNYSSELNVNALLLGDSALYLCASSPLQGYTEAFFGQGTRLTVV.

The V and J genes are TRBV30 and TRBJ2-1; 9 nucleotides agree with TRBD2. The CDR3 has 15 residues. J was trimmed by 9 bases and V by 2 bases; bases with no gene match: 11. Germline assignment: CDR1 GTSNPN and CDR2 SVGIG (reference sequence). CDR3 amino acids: CAWSMGAGGPFEQFF. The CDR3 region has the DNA TGTGCCTGGAGTATGGGTGCGGGGGGGCCTTTTGAGCAGTTCTTC.

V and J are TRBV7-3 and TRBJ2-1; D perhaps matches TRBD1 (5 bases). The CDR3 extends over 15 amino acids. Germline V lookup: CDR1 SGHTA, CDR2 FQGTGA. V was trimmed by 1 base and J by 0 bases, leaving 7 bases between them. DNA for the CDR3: TGTGCCAGCAGCTTAAGGGGCGCCTCCTACAATGAGCAGTTCTTC. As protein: CASSLRGASYNEQFF.

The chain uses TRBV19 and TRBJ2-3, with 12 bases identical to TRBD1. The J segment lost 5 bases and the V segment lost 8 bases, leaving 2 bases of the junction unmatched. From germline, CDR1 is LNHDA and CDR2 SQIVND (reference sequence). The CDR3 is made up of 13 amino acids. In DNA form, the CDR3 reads TGTGCCAGTCGGGACAGGGGGCGAGATACGCAGTATTTT. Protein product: CASRDRGRDTQYF.

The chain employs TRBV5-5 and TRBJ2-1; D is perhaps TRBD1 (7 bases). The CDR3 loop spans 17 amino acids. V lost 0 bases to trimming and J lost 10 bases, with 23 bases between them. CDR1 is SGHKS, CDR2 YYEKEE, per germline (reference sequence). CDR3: CASSLAPGRGASREQFF. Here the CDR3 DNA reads TGTGCCAGCAGCTTGGCCCCCGGCAGGGGGGCCAGCAGGGAGCAGTTCTTC.

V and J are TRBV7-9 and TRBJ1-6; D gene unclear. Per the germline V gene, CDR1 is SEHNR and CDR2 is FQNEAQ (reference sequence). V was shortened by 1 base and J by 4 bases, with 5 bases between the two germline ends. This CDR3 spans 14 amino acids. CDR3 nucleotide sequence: TGTGCCAGCAGCTTAGAACAGTATAATTCACCCCTCCACTTT. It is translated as CASSLEQYNSPLHF.

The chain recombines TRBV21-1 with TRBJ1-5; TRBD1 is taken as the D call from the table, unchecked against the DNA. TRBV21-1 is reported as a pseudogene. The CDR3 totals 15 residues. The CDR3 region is CASSTRQGVTPSQHF. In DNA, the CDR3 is TGTGCCAGCAGCACAAGACAGGGAGTAACCCCTTCTCAGCATTTT.

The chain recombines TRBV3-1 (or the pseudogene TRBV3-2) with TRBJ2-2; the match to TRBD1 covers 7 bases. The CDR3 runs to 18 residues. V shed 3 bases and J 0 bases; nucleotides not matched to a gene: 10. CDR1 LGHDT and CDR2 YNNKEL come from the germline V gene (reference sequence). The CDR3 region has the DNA TGTGCCAGCAGCCAGGGTCGCCTCGGGACAGCGAACACCGGGGAGCTGTTTTTT. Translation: CASSQGRLGTANTGELFF.

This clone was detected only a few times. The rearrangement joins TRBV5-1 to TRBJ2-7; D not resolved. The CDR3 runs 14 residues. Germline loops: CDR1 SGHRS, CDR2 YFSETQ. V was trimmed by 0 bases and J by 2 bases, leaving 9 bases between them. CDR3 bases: TGCGCCAGCAGCTTGGTTCAGGAACCCTACGAGCAGTACTTC. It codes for CASSLVQEPYEQYF.

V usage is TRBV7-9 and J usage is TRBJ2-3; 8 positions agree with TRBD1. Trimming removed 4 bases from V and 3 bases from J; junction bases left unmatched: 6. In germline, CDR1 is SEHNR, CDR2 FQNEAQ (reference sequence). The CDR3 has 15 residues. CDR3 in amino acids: CASSSGQATTDTQYF. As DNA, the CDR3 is TGTGCCAGCAGCTCGGGACAGGCGACAACAGATACGCAGTATTTT. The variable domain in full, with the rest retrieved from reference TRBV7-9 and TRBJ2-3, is DTGVSQNPRHKITKRGQNVTFRCDPISEHNRLYWYRQTLGQGPEFLTYFQNEAQLEKSRLLSDRFSAERPKGSFSTLEIQRTEQGDSAMYLCASSSGQATTDTQYFGPGTRLTVL.

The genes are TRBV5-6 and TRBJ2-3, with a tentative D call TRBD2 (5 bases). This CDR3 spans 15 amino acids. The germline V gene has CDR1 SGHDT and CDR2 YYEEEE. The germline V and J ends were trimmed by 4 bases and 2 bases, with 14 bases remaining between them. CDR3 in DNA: TGTGCCAGCAGCCTCCGACTACACGCCACAGATACGCAGTATTTT. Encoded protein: CASSLRLHATDTQYF. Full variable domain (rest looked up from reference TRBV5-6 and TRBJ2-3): DAGVTQSPTHLIKTRGQQVTLRCSPKSGHDTVSWYQQALGQGPQFIFQYYEEEERQRGNFPDRFSGHQFPNYSSELNVNALLLGDSALYLCASSLRLHATDTQYFGPGTRLTVL.

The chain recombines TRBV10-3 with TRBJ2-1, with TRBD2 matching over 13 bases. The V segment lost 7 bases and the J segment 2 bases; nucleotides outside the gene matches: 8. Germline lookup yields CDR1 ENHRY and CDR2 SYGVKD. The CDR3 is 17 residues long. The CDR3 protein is CAITRTSGSRTYNEQFF. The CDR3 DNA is TGTGCCATCACCAGGACTAGCGGGAGTAGGACCTACAATGAGCAGTTCTTC.

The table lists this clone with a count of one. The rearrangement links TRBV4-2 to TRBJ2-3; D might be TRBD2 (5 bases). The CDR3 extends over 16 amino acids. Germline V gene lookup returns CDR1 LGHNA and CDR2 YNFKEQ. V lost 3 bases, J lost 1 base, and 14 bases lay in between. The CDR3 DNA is TGTGCCAGCAGCCAGGAGGCAGTACCCCGCACAGATACGCAGTATTTT. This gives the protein CASSQEAVPRTDTQYF.

The chain's CDR3 is CASSLRAEARNTIYF. The CDR3 coding sequence is TGTGCCAGCAGTTTACGGGCGGAGGCAAGAAACACCATATATTTT. The chain links TRBV27 to TRBJ1-3, with D uncertain. Trimming removed 2 bases at V and 5 bases at J, with 13 bases between. Germline V lookup: CDR1 MNHEY, CDR2 SMNVEV (reference sequence). This CDR3 spans 15 amino acids.

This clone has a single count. Here the CDR3 reads CASSSLGPQQGAAFF. CDR3 DNA: TGTGCCAGCAGCTCACTGGGCCCACAACAGGGTGCAGCTTTCTTT. The chain combines TRBV5-6 with TRBJ1-1, with D possibly matching TRBD1 (6 bases). The CDR3 covers 15 residues. CDR1 SGHDT and CDR2 YYEEEE come from the germline V gene. V shed 3 bases and J shed 10 bases, with 22 bases lying between them.